This T cell receptor (beta chain) was captured in a study of OX40 agonist ivuxolimab in advanced cancers. In the study overall: Ivuxolimab doses were 0.01, 0.1, 0.3, 1.5, 3 or 10 mg/kg every 2 weeks. Previous treatment with anti-PD-1, anti-PD-L1 or anti-CTLA-4 therapy was allowed; 35% to 50% had received some.

General observations from the study: CD4+ and CD8+ blood T cells expanded clonally by week 6 at 0.1 to 3.0 mg/kg.

V was clipped by 7 bases and J by 3 bases; unmatched bases: 9. The length of the CDR3 is 16 residues. The germline gives CDR1 SGHTA, CDR2 FQGNSA. The method was immunoSEQ multiplex PCR; TCRdb's version includes in-frame clones alone and lacks a portion of them. This table holds tens of thousands of clones, roughly four fifths found once. Comments on this clone: The antigen is not known.

This rearrangement joins TRBV7-2 to TRBJ2-7, with 13 nucleotides matching TRBD2. The specimen was CD4+ or CD8+ T cells sorted from blood, collected in a trial of the OX40 agonist ivuxolimab. The clonotype comes from an adult with an advanced solid tumor such as melanoma, head and neck, liver or kidney cancer. This CDR3 reads CASTIGLAGDRYEQYF. CDR3 coding DNA: TGTGCCAGCACCATCGGACTAGCGGGGGACCGCTACGAGCAGTACTTC. Filled out from reference TRBV7-2 and TRBJ2-7, the complete variable domain reads GAGVSQSPSNKVTEKGKDVELRCDPISGHTALYWYRQSLGQGLEFLIYFQGNSAPDKSGLPSDRFSAERTGGSVSTLTIQRTQQEDSAVYLCASTIGLAGDRYEQYFGPGTRLTVT.